These 31 T cell receptor beta chains came from one sample sequenced in a study of CD8+CD57+ T cells in acquired aplastic anemia. Genomic DNA acted as the template from which TCR beta VDJ combination and CDR3 sequence profiling were carried out. TCRdb analysed the reads with MiXCR anew, one entry per CDR3 protein. The sample records about 64,000 distinct CDR3 sequences, about 54% being singletons. The specimen sequenced was sorted CD4+, CD8+, or CD8+CD57+ T cells (not recorded which) from PBMCs. These receptors were taken from a human donor in good health, serving as a control.

The V call is TRBV15, the J call TRBJ2-7, with D perhaps matching TRBD2 (6 bases). The V and J ends lost 1 base and 2 bases respectively, with 9 bases between them. The CDR3 has 14 residues. Germline CDR1 LNHNV, CDR2 YYDKDF (reference sequence). CDR3 DNA: TGTGCCACCAGCAGAGGTGGCGGGGCCTACGAGCAGTACTTC. The encoded protein is CATSRGGGAYEQYF.

The chain recombines TRBV2 with TRBJ1-1, with D possibly matching TRBD1 (6 bases). Deletions cut 4 bases from V and 1 base from J, with 13 bases between. The length of the CDR3 is 15 residues. The germline CDR1 and CDR2 sequences are SNHLY and FYNNEI. CDR3 residues: CASSGSGHWNTEAFF. CDR3 nucleotides: TGTGCCAGCAGTGGTTCGGGACACTGGAACACTGAAGCTTTCTTT.

This chain uses TRBV19 with TRBJ2-1, with TRBD2 identical over 9 bases. Gene TRBJ2-5 matches the end of the DNA better, so the J call may be wrong. Germline CDR1 reads LNHDA; CDR2 reads SQIVND (reference sequence). The CDR3 runs to 14 residues. The CDR3 loop reads CASSLGLAQETQYF. CDR3 sequence (DNA): TGTGCCAGTAGTCTTGGACTAGCGCAAGAGACCCAGTACTTC.

This clonotype was picked up many times. The chain uses TRBV6-1 and TRBJ1-3; D not resolved. CDR1 MNHNS and CDR2 SASEGT come from the germline V gene. The CDR3 loop spans 14 amino acids. The V gene lost 5 bases and the J gene lost 3 bases, with 11 bases spanning the gap. CDR3 sequence: CASSPRRGGNTIYF. The CDR3 region has the DNA TGTGCCAGCAGTCCACGACGGGGTGGAAACACCATATATTTT.

V and J are TRBV2 and TRBJ2-7; 8 nucleotides match TRBD1. V was pared by 9 bases and J by 4 bases, with 8 bases of the junction left unmatched. CDR3 length: 13 residues. Germline values: CDR1 SNHLY, CDR2 FYNNEI. The CDR3 DNA is TGTGCCAGTAAAGAACAGGGGGTGTACGAGCAGTACTTC. This gives the protein CASKEQGVYEQYF.

This clonotype was detected ten times or more. V usage is TRBV7-3 and J usage is TRBJ2-2; D not certain. The germline V gene encodes CDR1 SGHTA and CDR2 FQGTGA. There are 14 residues in the CDR3. With 1 base removed from V and 1 base from J, the gap between germline ends came to 4 bases. The CDR3 is CASSLNRNTGELFF. Here the CDR3 DNA reads TGTGCCAGCAGCTTAAACAGGAACACCGGGGAGCTGTTTTTT.

Note on this clonotype: The junction shows a germline mismatch at one end, possibly a read error. CDR3 protein: CASSPDGAGELFF. CDR3 nucleotides: TGTGCTAGCAGCCCCGACGGAGCCGGGGAGCTGTTTTTT. J is TRBJ2-2 and V is TRBV7-7; D unclear. The CDR3 consists of 13 residues. The germline gives CDR1 SSHAT, CDR2 FNYEAQ (reference sequence). Together with reference TRBV7-7 and TRBJ2-2, the CDR3 gives the full variable domain: GAGVSQSPRYKVTKRGQDVTLRCDPISSHATLYWYQQALGQGPEFLTYFNYEAQPDKSGLPSDRFSAERPEGSISTLTIQRTEQRDSAMYRCASSPDGAGELFFGEGSRLTVL.

This clonotype appeared many times. The J gene is TRBJ2-3, the V gene TRBV15; a weak D match, TRBD1 (6 bases). The CDR3 is made up of 19 amino acids. Trimming pared 0 bases from V and 0 bases from J, leaving 19 bases between. CDR1 is LNHNV, CDR2 YYDKDF, per germline (reference sequence). CDR3 loop: CATSRDRGIQGGSTDTQYF. Written as DNA, the CDR3 is TGTGCCACCAGCAGAGATCGAGGGATACAGGGCGGGAGCACAGATACGCAGTATTTT.

This clonotype showed up just a few times. The junction does not match germline at one end; this may be a read error. This sequence joins TRBV7-7 and TRBJ2-3; D unresolved. CDR1 is SSHAT, CDR2 FNYEAQ, per germline (reference sequence). The CDR3 totals 13 residues. CDR3 region: CASNLIWADTQYF. The DNA for the CDR3 is TGTGCTAGCAACTTAATCTGGGCAGATACGCAGTATTTT.

The chain combines TRBV2 with TRBJ2-1, with TRBD2 matching over 8 bases. Germline-derived CDR1 and CDR2 are SNHLY and FYNNEI. This CDR3 has 13 amino acids. J lost 2 bases, V lost 9 bases, and 3 bases had no gene match. CDR3 protein: CARTGLAYNEQFF. The CDR3 nucleotides are TGTGCCAGAACGGGACTAGCCTACAATGAGCAGTTCTTC.

V and J are TRBV25-1 and TRBJ1-1, with TRBD1 matching over 10 bases. There are 14 residues in the CDR3. V was pared by 5 bases and J by 6 bases, with 6 bases of the junction left unmatched. Germline V gene data show CDR1 as MGHDK and CDR2 as SYGVNS. The CDR3, as DNA: TGTGCCAGCAGTAGGGGACAGGGGTACCCTGAAGCTTTCTTT. Protein: CASSRGQGYPEAFF.

The genes are TRBV2 and TRBJ2-7, with no clear D. CDR1 SNHLY and CDR2 FYNNEI come from the germline V gene. V lost 4 bases and J 4 bases, leaving 8 bases between the germline ends. The CDR3 covers 12 residues. DNA for the CDR3: TGTGCCAGCAGTGCAAAGGCGTACGAGCAGTACTTC. As protein: CASSAKAYEQYF.

This clonotype is labeled as medium-sized. The J gene is TRBJ2-7, the V gene TRBV29-1; 8 bases map to TRBD1. The CDR3 runs 12 residues. CDR1 is SQVTM, CDR2 ANQGSEA, per germline. V was pared by 5 bases and J by 7 bases, with 7 bases of the junction left unmatched. CDR3 coding DNA: TGCAGCGTTTACAGGGGGACGCGGGAGCAGTACTTC. As protein: CSVYRGTREQYF.

Ten or more counts support this clonotype. The chain employs TRBV15 and TRBJ2-1; tentative D call: TRBD1 (6 bases). CDR1 LNHNV and CDR2 YYDKDF come from the germline V gene (reference sequence). Trimming pared 0 bases from V and 1 base from J, leaving 19 bases between. The CDR3 loop spans 19 amino acids. The CDR3 sequence: CATSRDPGGWGYSYNEQFF. CDR3 nucleotides: TGTGCCACCAGCAGAGACCCTGGGGGCTGGGGATATTCCTACAATGAGCAGTTCTTC.

In this sample, this clonotype turned up many times. The V gene is TRBV9, the J gene TRBJ2-7; possible D gene TRBD1, 7 bases. V lost 4 bases and J lost 0, with 11 bases in between. The CDR3 has 14 residues. CDR1 and CDR2 from the germline V gene are SGDLS and YYNGEE. CDR3 loop: CASSPQGGSYEQYF. In nucleotides, the CDR3 is TGTGCCAGCAGCCCCCAGGGGGGCTCCTACGAGCAGTACTTC.

The sample holds a few counts of this clonotype. This chain joins TRBV7-9 and TRBJ2-7, with D perhaps given as TRBD1 or TRBD2 (5 bases each). This CDR3 spans 14 amino acids. The germline V gene encodes CDR1 SEHNR and CDR2 FQNEAQ (reference sequence). Trimming removed 5 bases at V and 6 bases at J, with 17 bases between. The chain's CDR3 is CASSPAGTRLEQYF. As DNA, the CDR3 is TGTGCCAGCAGCCCCGCAGGGACCCGACTCGAGCAGTACTTC. The full variable domain, in which reference TRBV7-9 and TRBJ2-7 provide the parts outside the CDR3, is DTGVSQNPRHKITKRGQNVTFRCDPISEHNRLYWYRQTLGQGPEFLTYFQNEAQLEKSRLLSDRFSAERPKGSFSTLEIQRTEQGDSAMYLCASSPAGTRLEQYFGPGTRLTVT.

The V call is TRBV20-1, the J call TRBJ1-4; 12 bases agree with TRBD1. CDR3 length: 15 residues. V dropped 5 bases and J dropped 4; count of bases not matched to a gene: 5. The germline CDR1 and CDR2 sequences are DFQATT and SNEGSKA (reference sequence). CDR3 sequence reads: CSARDRGQSNEKLFF. The CDR3 DNA is TGCAGTGCTCGGGACAGGGGGCAGAGTAATGAAAAACTGTTTTTT.

The chain carries TRBV11-1 and TRBJ2-3, with TRBD2 matching over 9 bases. The CDR3 extends over 15 amino acids. CDR1 SGHAT and CDR2 FQDESV come from the germline V gene (reference sequence). Trimming removed 5 bases from V and 6 bases from J; junction bases left unmatched: 9. CDR3 nucleotides: TGTGCCAGCAGCCCTCCGGGACTAGCAGGCGATACGCAGTATTTT. Protein sequence: CASSPPGLAGDTQYF.

The chain couples TRBV3-1 to TRBJ1-2, with D perhaps matching TRBD1 (6 bases). This CDR3 has 14 residues. Per germline, CDR1 LGHDT and CDR2 YNNKEL (reference sequence). V lost 5 bases to trimming and J lost 11 bases, with 21 bases between them. The CDR3 DNA sequence: TGTGCCAGCAGCAAAAGAGGGGGGGCTGATCCTTACACCTTC. This sequence encodes CASSKRGGADPYTF.

J is TRBJ2-1 and V is TRBV15; D might be TRBD1 (6 bases). Germline loops: CDR1 LNHNV, CDR2 YYDKDF (reference sequence). The CDR3 covers 16 residues. With 1 base removed from V and 0 bases from J, the gap between germline ends came to 10 bases. The CDR3 sequence: CATSRGSDSSYNEQFF. The CDR3 DNA is TGTGCCACCAGCAGAGGGTCGGACAGCTCCTACAATGAGCAGTTCTTC.

The V call is TRBV19, the J call TRBJ1-5, with D uncertain. Trimming stripped 3 bases from V and 3 bases from J, with 12 bases between. Germline V gene lookup returns CDR1 LNHDA and CDR2 SQIVND (reference sequence). The CDR3 covers 15 residues. The CDR3 is CASSMGQSTNQPQHF. CDR3 nucleotide sequence: TGTGCCAGTAGTATGGGTCAGTCAACCAATCAGCCCCAGCATTTT.

V and J are TRBV10-2 and TRBJ1-2, with D possibly matching TRBD1 (6 bases). This CDR3 has 13 amino acids. V was clipped by 6 bases and J by 7 bases, with 15 bases between them. Germline V gives CDR1 WSHSY, CDR2 SAAADI. DNA of the CDR3: TGCGCCAGCAGATTACAGGGTGGGGTTGGCTACACCTTC. Amino acid sequence: CASRLQGGVGYTF.

The genes are TRBV19 and TRBJ1-4; perhaps TRBD1 as D (5 bases). The germline V gene encodes CDR1 LNHDA and CDR2 SQIVND (reference sequence). Trimming shortened V by 6 bases and J by 4 bases, and 18 bases separated the two germline ends. The CDR3 covers 16 residues. CDR3 in amino acids: CASSPSPGFGNEKLFF. Written as DNA, the CDR3 is TGTGCCAGTAGCCCCTCTCCAGGGTTCGGTAATGAAAAACTGTTTTTT.

The chain joins TRBV10-3 to TRBJ2-7, with D tentatively TRBD2 (6 bases). The V gene's germline CDR1 is ENHRY and CDR2 SYGVKD. Trimming removed 3 bases from V and 6 bases from J, with 18 bases in between. There are 15 residues in the CDR3. In DNA, the CDR3 is TGTGCCATCAGTGAATTCGAGGAGGGGTTTAGCGAGCAGTACTTC. Its translation: CAISEFEEGFSEQYF.

The chain is built from TRBV11-1 and TRBJ2-3; 7 nucleotides line up with TRBD1. V shed 1 base and J 0 bases; nucleotides not matched to a gene: 1. The germline CDR1 and CDR2 sequences are SGHAT and FQDESV (reference sequence). The CDR3 runs 15 residues. The CDR3 nucleotides read TGTGCCAGCAGCTTAGGGGACAGTAGCACAGATACGCAGTATTTT. It specifies CASSLGDSSTDTQYF. Full variable domain (outside the CDR3, taken from reference TRBV11-1 and TRBJ2-3): EAEVAQSPRYKITEKSQAVAFWCDPISGHATLYWYRQILGQGPELLVQFQDESVVDDSQLPKDRFSAERLKGVDSTLKIQPAELGDSAMYLCASSLGDSSTDTQYFGPGTRLTVL.

The chain has TRBV20-1 and TRBJ2-1; TRBD2 aligns across 12 bases. The CDR3 has 14 residues. Germline V gene lookup returns CDR1 DFQATT and CDR2 SNEGSKA (reference sequence). V was pared by 5 bases and J by 4 bases, with 3 bases of the junction left unmatched. The CDR3 DNA reads as TGCAGTGCTTCTACTAGCGGGGGGTACAATGAGCAGTTCTTC. Translated, it gives CSASTSGGYNEQFF.

This clonotype was seen repeatedly, ten times or more. The gene calls are TRBV20-1 and TRBJ1-5; 7 positions match TRBD1. This CDR3 is 12 amino acids long. V shed 6 bases and J 6 bases; nucleotides not matched to a gene: 5. Germline assignment: CDR1 DFQATT and CDR2 SNEGSKA (reference sequence). In DNA form, the CDR3 reads TGCAGTGCCCGACAGGGAGGTCAGCCCCAGCATTTT. Its protein product is CSARQGGQPQHF.

The chain links TRBV2 to TRBJ1-2; possible D gene TRBD1, 6 bases. The V gene's germline CDR1 is SNHLY and CDR2 FYNNEI. The CDR3 has 13 residues. The V and J ends lost 6 bases and 3 bases respectively, with 11 bases between them. The CDR3 region is CASRGGGDYGYTF. CDR3 nucleotide sequence: TGTGCCAGCAGGGGAGGGGGTGACTATGGCTACACCTTC.

This clonotype was seen only once. This rearrangement joins TRBV24-1 to TRBJ2-4; D is undetermined. Trimming left V 4 bases short and J 13 bases short, with 13 bases between. The germline gives CDR1 KGHDR, CDR2 SFDVKD. This CDR3 contains 12 residues. As DNA, the CDR3 is TGTGCCACCAGTGACCCCTTGAAGGAACAGTACTTC. This sequence encodes CATSDPLKEQYF.

J is TRBJ1-2 and V is TRBV2; D ambiguous. Trimming removed 4 bases at V and 1 base at J, with 13 bases between. The CDR3 spans 15 residues. The germline V gene has CDR1 SNHLY and CDR2 FYNNEI. The DNA for the CDR3 is TGTGCCAGCAGTGCGCAGGCCCTCCGTAACTATGGCTACACCTTC. It codes for CASSAQALRNYGYTF.

This clonotype was counted ten times or more. CDR3 sequence reads: CASSAVGRGDTQYF. CDR3 DNA: TGTGCCAGCAGCGCCGTGGGTAGGGGAGATACGCAGTATTTT. The V and J genes are TRBV7-3 and TRBJ2-3; D is possibly TRBD1 (5 bases). Germline assignment: CDR1 SGHTA and CDR2 FQGTGA. The CDR3 loop spans 14 amino acids. V lost 5 bases, J lost 5 bases, and 14 bases lay in between.